The clone carrying this TCR beta chain has just a few counts. No antigen is known for it. This sample stems from a study of T-cell reconstitution after alpha-beta-depleted transplantation in children. Library preparation (for TCRbeta) was performed with unique molecular identifiers. TCRdb independently ran MiXCR on the PCR reads; one entry per CDR3 protein. The repertoire holds 100,000 or so distinct CDR3 sequences, with 4.5% to 7.5% as singletons. Points from the study as a whole: The origin of high day-60 TCRbeta diversity in some patients lay in surviving recipient T cells and thymic progenitors.

Germline CDR1 DFQATT, CDR2 SNEGSKA (reference sequence). The CDR3 totals 15 residues. The J segment lost 7 bases and the V segment lost 6 bases, leaving 10 bases of the junction unmatched. This specimen consisted of PBMCs, mostly from graft donor cells, obtained 60 days after TCRalphabeta/CD19-depleted stem cell transplant. The source is a female patient between 2 and 10 years old who had a stem cell transplant for Fanconi anemia, so the T cells may come from the graft donor. The V and J genes are TRBV20-1 and TRBJ2-1; 12 nucleotides align to TRBD2. CDR3 protein: CSASWGLAGPNEQFF. The CDR3 nucleotides are TGCAGTGCAAGTTGGGGACTAGCGGGCCCGAATGAGCAGTTCTTC.